This TCR beta chain was captured in a study of cytomegalovirus exposure and HLA in healthy donors. Study-level findings and limits: 87-base-pair reads could not separate some V segments, including TRBV6-2 and TRBV6-3.

At the time of sampling, donors were nominally healthy, though unrecorded immune exposures were likely. Amplification used 60 Vbeta primers and 13 Jbeta primers. TCRdb's copy holds only in-frame clones and misses some; the assay was immunoSEQ multiplex PCR. This table holds over 150,000 clones, roughly three quarters found once. A note on this clone: What it recognizes is unknown.

V was trimmed by 1 base and J by 0 bases, leaving 7 bases between them. The CDR3 has 14 residues. Germline values: CDR1 SGHTA, CDR2 FQGTGA. This clonotype originated in a woman under 30 in good health and CMV-seronegative. Specimen: PBMCs. V is TRBV7-3 and J is TRBJ2-7; TRBD2 is a possible D gene (5 bases). In DNA, the CDR3 is TGTGCCAGCAGCTTAAAGAGCGGCTCCTACGAGCAGTACTTC. This sequence encodes CASSLKSGSYEQYF.